Each of the 24 T cell receptor beta chains below was sequenced from the same sample in a study of identical twins. A single record per CDR3 protein comes from TCRdb applying MiXCR to the 5' RACE reads. This sample has hundreds of thousands of distinct CDR3 sequences; over 15% occur once, and the top ten carry around 14%. These records were also assigned to another study, of T cells expressing NK-cell markers.

Specimen: PBMCs. These receptor sequences come from a woman aged 18-29 years in good health.

This clonotype showed up just a few times. The CDR3 is CSARDGGSQPQHF. CDR3 in DNA: TGCAGTGCTAGAGATGGGGGTAGCCAGCCCCAGCATTTT. This sequence joins TRBV20-1 and TRBJ1-5, with TRBD1 as a possible D gene (5 bases). This CDR3 has 13 amino acids. The germline CDR1 and CDR2 sequences are DFQATT and SNEGSKA (reference sequence). Trimming pared 0 bases from V and 7 bases from J, leaving 10 bases between.

This clonotype occurred a few times. CDR3 residues: CASSSDYRLGTDTQYF. The CDR3, as DNA: TGCGCCAGCAGTTCGGACTACCGACTAGGCACAGATACGCAGTATTTT. The rearrangement uses TRBV5-1 and TRBJ2-3; D may be TRBD2 (6 bases). Deletions cut 5 bases from V and 1 base from J, with 17 bases between. This CDR3 is built from 16 residues. CDR1 SGHRS and CDR2 YFSETQ come from the germline V gene.

This clonotype was seen repeatedly, ten times or more. The chain has TRBV9 and TRBJ2-3; 8 bases match TRBD2. The V gene's germline CDR1 is SGDLS and CDR2 YYNGEE. J gave up 4 bases and V 2 bases, and 3 bases lay outside the gene matches. This CDR3 is 14 amino acids long. CDR3 in DNA: TGTGCCAGCAGCGTTTCCGGGAGGGCAGATACGCAGTATTTT. Amino acid sequence: CASSVSGRADTQYF.

The chain uses TRBV6-5 and TRBJ2-7, with D tentatively TRBD1 (5 bases). CDR1 and CDR2 from the germline V gene are MNHEY and SVGAGI. V lost 4 bases and J 0 bases, leaving 10 bases between the germline ends. The CDR3 totals 14 residues. The CDR3 sequence is CASSFQGTSYEQYF. The CDR3 region has the DNA TGTGCCAGCAGTTTTCAGGGTACCTCCTACGAGCAGTACTTC.

This clonotype occurred a few times. V is TRBV12-3 or TRBV12-4 and J is TRBJ2-2; 7 bases map to TRBD2. The CDR3 covers 14 residues. Germline trimming cut 8 bases from V and 5 bases from J; bases unmatched to any gene: 8. The CDR3 spells CASRRTRGTGELFF. The CDR3 DNA follows: TGTGCCAGCCGACGAACGCGGGGGACCGGGGAGCTGTTTTTT.

This chain connects TRBV5-1 to TRBJ1-2; 8 bases agree with TRBD1. Germline V gene data show CDR1 as SGHRS and CDR2 as YFSETQ. The CDR3 runs to 14 residues. J gave up 8 bases and V 2 bases, and 8 bases lay outside the gene matches. The CDR3 DNA is TGCGCCAGCAGCTTCTACCGACAGGGGTTAGGCTACACCTTC. Protein product: CASSFYRQGLGYTF.

There are a few counts of this clonotype. J is TRBJ2-7 and V is TRBV12-2. TRBV12-2 is a pseudogene segment. The CDR3 consists of 14 residues. The CDR3, as DNA: TGTGCAAGTCGCTTAGCGCTATCTTCTTGCGAGCAGTACTTC. The encoded protein is CASRLALSSCEQYF.

J is TRBJ1-2 and V is TRBV4-2, with a tentative D call TRBD1 (6 bases). This CDR3 is 15 amino acids long. Germline V gene sequence: CDR1 LGHNA, CDR2 YNFKEQ. V lost 1 base to trimming and J lost 3 bases, with 12 bases between them. The CDR3 loop is CASSQGMRTDYGYTF. The CDR3, as DNA: TGTGCCAGCAGCCAAGGGATGAGGACAGACTATGGCTACACCTTC.

The table lists this clonotype with a few counts. CDR3 loop: CASSRGQRQPQHF. CDR3 DNA sequence: TGTGCCAGCAGCCGTGGACAGCGTCAGCCCCAGCATTTT. The chain is built from TRBV6-2 or TRBV6-3 and TRBJ1-5; D is possibly TRBD1 (6 bases). CDR3 size: 13 residues. V dropped 6 bases and J dropped 6 bases, with 12 bases sitting between them. Per germline, CDR1 MNHEY and CDR2 SVGEGT.

This clonotype was seen a handful of times. This sequence joins TRBV12-3 or TRBV12-4 and TRBJ2-1, with D tentatively TRBD2 (5 bases). The CDR3 is 14 residues long. Trimming pared 6 bases from V and 4 bases from J, leaving 13 bases between. Here the CDR3 DNA reads TGTGCCAGCAGCATTTCCCGGGGTTACAATGAGCAGTTCTTC. Amino acid sequence: CASSISRGYNEQFF.

This clonotype has a handful of counts. The chain uses TRBV6-6 and TRBJ1-5, with D maybe TRBD1 (6 bases). The CDR3 contains 12 residues. Germline lookup yields CDR1 MNHNY and CDR2 SVGAGI (reference sequence). V was shortened by 7 bases and J by 6 bases, with 10 bases between the two germline ends. The DNA for the CDR3 is TGTGCCAGCAAAGCAGGGGCTCAGCCCCAGCATTTT. Residues: CASKAGAQPQHF.

The chain uses TRBV7-2 and TRBJ2-1, with 11 bases aligning to TRBD2. The length of the CDR3 is 17 residues. Germline V gives CDR1 SGHTA, CDR2 FQGNSA. With 3 bases clipped from V and 8 bases from J, the junction kept 12 bases outside the gene matches. The CDR3 sequence: CASSFRPQLAGDHEQFF. The CDR3 DNA sequence: TGTGCCAGCAGCTTTCGGCCCCAACTAGCGGGAGATCATGAGCAGTTCTTC. Full variable domain (rest looked up from reference TRBV7-2 and TRBJ2-1): GAGVSQSPSNKVTEKGKDVELRCDPISGHTALYWYRQSLGQGLEFLIYFQGNSAPDKSGLPSDRFSAERTGGSVSTLTIQRTQQEDSAVYLCASSFRPQLAGDHEQFFGPGTRLTVL.

J is TRBJ2-1 and V is TRBV12-3 or TRBV12-4; 9 bases line up with TRBD1. The CDR3 covers 15 residues. V lost 4 bases, J lost 5 bases, and 6 bases stayed unmatched. The CDR3 region has the DNA TGTGCCAGCAGTTCGAGGGACAGGGAAAACAATGAGCAGTTCTTC. This sequence encodes CASSSRDRENNEQFF.

This clonotype was recorded a few times. The chain links TRBV12-3 or TRBV12-4 to TRBJ2-3; D not certain. This CDR3 spans 16 amino acids. Trimming left V 6 bases short and J 0 bases short, with 16 bases between. CDR3 coding DNA: TGTGCCAGCAGAGCCCGCGCTCTCGGGAGCACAGATACGCAGTATTTT. It encodes CASRARALGSTDTQYF.

This rearrangement joins TRBV12-3 or TRBV12-4 to TRBJ2-7, with no clear D. V shed 6 bases and J shed 0 bases, with 9 bases lying between them. This CDR3 is built from 13 residues. The chain's CDR3 is CASRAPISYEQYF. CDR3 coding DNA: TGTGCCAGCAGGGCCCCCATCTCCTACGAGCAGTACTTC.

V usage is TRBV20-1 and J usage is TRBJ2-5; the match to TRBD2 covers 10 bases. There are 14 residues in the CDR3. Per the germline V gene, CDR1 is DFQATT and CDR2 is SNEGSKA (reference sequence). V was clipped by 5 bases and J by 5 bases; unmatched bases: 8. The CDR3 DNA follows: TGCAGTGCTGGACCTAGCGGGAGAGGGGAGACCCAGTACTTC. This encodes CSAGPSGRGETQYF.

The genes are TRBV6-1 and TRBJ2-1, with TRBD1 as a possible D gene (5 bases). The germline V gene has CDR1 MNHNS and CDR2 SASEGT. Trimming removed 7 bases from V and 4 bases from J, with 17 bases in between. The length of the CDR3 is 15 residues. In nucleotides, the CDR3 is TGTGCCAGCACCCCGGCTGCGACAGAGTACAATGAGCAGTTCTTC. Translating it yields CASTPAATEYNEQFF.

The rearrangement uses TRBV20-1 and TRBJ2-1; 10 positions agree with TRBD2. The CDR3 extends over 17 amino acids. The germline V gene encodes CDR1 DFQATT and CDR2 SNEGSKA (reference sequence). V trimming: 1 base; J trimming: 4 bases; junction bases outside the gene matches: 10. Here the CDR3 DNA reads TGCAGTGCTAGAGCTGGTGGTAGCGGGGGGACTTACAATGAGCAGTTCTTC. Translated: CSARAGGSGGTYNEQFF.

There are many counts of this clonotype. In DNA form, the CDR3 reads TGTGCCAGCAGCGTGGGCCTAGCGAGCTACGAGCAGTACTTC. Residues: CASSVGLASYEQYF. The chain couples TRBV9 to TRBJ2-7; perhaps TRBD2 as D (6 bases). V lost 2 bases, J lost 3 bases, and 12 bases lay in between. Germline V CDR1 and CDR2: SGDLS, YYNGEE. CDR3 length: 14 residues.

The chain uses TRBV3-1 and TRBJ2-4; a weak D match, TRBD2 (5 bases). CDR1 LGHDT and CDR2 YNNKEL come from the germline V gene (reference sequence). V shed 4 bases and J shed 6 bases, with 13 bases lying between them. CDR3 length equals 14 residues. CDR3 sequence reads: CASSPRGPPNIQYF. The CDR3 DNA reads as TGTGCCAGCAGCCCCCGCGGGCCTCCAAACATTCAGTACTTC. Drawing the rest from reference TRBV3-1 and TRBJ2-4, the complete variable domain is DTAVSQTPKYLVTQMGNDKSIKCEQNLGHDTMYWYKQDSKKFLKIMFSYNNKELIINETVPNRFSPKSPDKAHLNLHINSLELGDSAVYFCASSPRGPPNIQYFGAGTRLSVL.

The chain uses TRBV9 and TRBJ2-7; D gene ambiguous. The CDR3 totals 14 residues. The germline V and J ends were trimmed by 2 bases and 5 bases, with 14 bases remaining between them. In germline, CDR1 is SGDLS, CDR2 YYNGEE. Written as DNA, the CDR3 is TGTGCCAGCAGCGTGTCCGGGCTTGGGCACGAGCAGTACTTC. Protein product: CASSVSGLGHEQYF.

The table lists this clonotype with a few counts. The chain employs TRBV20-1 and TRBJ2-1, with 9 bases matching TRBD2. The V segment lost 8 bases and the J segment 4 bases; nucleotides outside the gene matches: 12. Germline V gene lookup returns CDR1 DFQATT and CDR2 SNEGSKA (reference sequence). The CDR3 spans 15 residues. The CDR3 DNA reads TGCAGTCCCAGCGTGCCGGGACTAGCTTACAATGAGCAGTTCTTC. This codes for CSPSVPGLAYNEQFF.

There are a few counts of this clonotype. J is TRBJ1-1 and V is TRBV7-9, with D perhaps TRBD1 (5 bases). CDR1 and CDR2 (germline): SEHNR, FQNEAQ (reference sequence). Deletions cut 5 bases from V and 11 bases from J, with 21 bases between. The CDR3 extends over 14 amino acids. The CDR3 bases are TGTGCCAGCAGCCTCACGCGGCAGGGCCGATGGGCTTTCTTT. It is translated as CASSLTRQGRWAFF.

The V gene is TRBV9, the J gene TRBJ2-5, with D tentatively TRBD2 (6 bases). The germline V gene encodes CDR1 SGDLS and CDR2 YYNGEE. This CDR3 has 20 residues. Trimming took 0 bases from V and 4 from J, leaving 28 bases between them. The CDR3 sequence is CASSVVPGGQAGVSRETQYF. The CDR3 region has the DNA TGTGCCAGCAGCGTAGTCCCAGGAGGACAAGCGGGCGTCTCACGAGAGACCCAGTACTTC.